This note documents a single T cell receptor beta chain sequence. In the original processing: Amplification of reference gene primers provided the estimated nucleated cell counts. Profiled with immunoSEQ multiplex PCR; TCRdb holds only in-frame clones, not every one. V and J calls and clone size are those listed in that table; D and trimming were worked out from the DNA. The sample lists approximately 190,000 clones, around 80% occurring once. This entry belongs to a study of blood T cell repertoires in COVID-19. On the study more broadly: Acute and convalescent COVID-19 samples came from the United States, Italy and Spain. Nucleic acid was either cDNA or gDNA, and it came from T cells, B-cell-depleted T cells, or PBMCs.

The sample consisted of peripheral blood. This clonotype was sampled from a human donor in a cohort sampled during active COVID-19.

For the CDR3, the DNA is TGCGCCAGCAGCCAAGATCTTTCCCGGGGGTTAATGCACGAGACGCAGTATTTT. Protein sequence: CASSQDLSRGLMHETQYF. The chain combines TRBV4-1 with TRBJ2-3; weak D call: TRBD2 (6 bases). Germline-derived CDR1 and CDR2 are MGHRA and YSYEKL. This CDR3 is 18 amino acids long. Trimming pared 0 bases from V and 9 bases from J, leaving 25 bases between.